This T cell receptor (beta chain) was sequenced in a study of CD8+ T cells in alopecia areata. Whole-study results and caveats: Patients displayed less clarity in TCR sharing than mice, a finding possibly related to HLA. Sequencing of scalp tissue also captures the resident alphabeta T cells of normal skin. The study found higher clonality in lesional than normal scalp, especially in alopecia totalis/universalis.

Trimming removed 3 bases at V and 4 bases at J, with 4 bases between. The CDR3 runs 13 residues. CDR1 MNHEY and CDR2 SMNVEV come from the germline V gene (reference sequence). Sampling of alopecia areata patients yielded lesional scalp punch biopsies as well as peripheral blood. cDNA reverse transcribed from extracted RNA served as the sequencing template. Here immunoSEQ multiplex PCR was the method, and the copy in TCRdb shows in-frame clones only, minus some. The sample contains about 150,000 clones, approximately 87% of which appear only once. This clone was recorded only once. What it binds is unknown.

The receptor was isolated from a human donor with alopecia areata. The input for sequencing was CD8+ T cells sorted from blood, taken at week 0. The genes are TRBV27 and TRBJ2-6; D gene ambiguous. CDR3 region: CASSFPGANVLTF. CDR3 DNA sequence: TGTGCCAGCAGTTTTCCCGGGGCCAACGTCCTGACTTTC. The whole variable domain, remainder taken from reference TRBV27 and TRBJ2-6, is EAQVTQNPRYLITVTGKKLTVTCSQNMNHEYMSWYRQDPGLGLRQIYYSMNVEVTDKGDVPEGYKVSRKEKRNFPLILESPSPNQTSLYFCASSFPGANVLTFGAGSRLTVL.